The rows below give T cell receptor beta chains drawn from one sample of a study of T cell repertoires in cytomegalovirus infection. Their target antigens are unknown. In TCRdb, the reads were re-called with MiXCR into one record per CDR3 protein. The repertoire holds 570,000 or so distinct CDR3 sequences, with 40% as singletons. The material was cultured PBMCs, obtained from culture after CMV antigen stimulation. The receptors originated from a human donor in good health (CMV status not recorded). Some clones in this sample may be carry-over from other donors' samples. Each CDR3 is given with its conserved first and last residue. Fields, in order: clone size, V gene, D gene, J gene, CDR3 protein, CDR3 DNA. D genes are given only for firm matches. Size is stated for part of the rows, as once, few or many counts, or as a class when the clone is expanded.

>.|TRBV6-5|TRBD1|TRBJ1-1
CASSPQGEGETEAFF
TGTGCCAGCAGTCCCCAGGGGGAGGGAGAGACTGAAGCTTTCTTT
>many|TRBV7-4|TRBD1|TRBJ1-4
CASSKTHRDRGRLWEKLFF
TGTGCCAGCAGCAAAACCCACCGGGACAGGGGCCGACTGTGGGAAAAACTGTTTTTT
>.|TRBV7-9|.|TRBJ2-1
CASSFYGGNEQFF
TGTGCCAGCAGCTTTTACGGGGGTAATGAGCAGTTCTTC
>few|TRBV7-6|TRBD2|TRBJ2-5
CASSLEPGGGQETQYF
TGTGCCAGCAGCTTAGAGCCTGGGGGGGGTCAAGAGACCCAGTACTTC
>.|TRBV28|TRBD2|TRBJ2-7
CASSLGGGRNHEQYF
TGTGCCAGCAGTTTGGGCGGCGGGAGGAACCACGAGCAGTACTTC
>few|TRBV2|.|TRBJ1-4
CASSLRPGGANEKLFF
TGTGCCAGCAGTCTGAGGCCGGGAGGGGCTAATGAAAAACTGTTTTTT
>.|TRBV10-1|TRBD2|TRBJ2-1
CASSESGSDEQFF
TGCGCCAGCAGCGAGAGCGGGAGCGATGAGCAGTTCTTC
>few|TRBV7-9|.|TRBJ1-3
CASSLLKVSGNTIYF
TGTGCCAGCAGCTTACTCAAGGTCTCTGGAAACACCATATATTTT
>.|TRBV7-2|.|TRBJ2-2
CASSFWEGGTGELFF
TGTGCCAGCAGCTTTTGGGAGGGGGGCACCGGGGAGCTGTTTTTT
>.|TRBV4-3|TRBD1|TRBJ1-2
CASSQDSPDRGNYGYTF
TGCGCCAGCAGCCAAGATTCCCCGGACAGGGGAAACTATGGCTACACCTTC
>many|TRBV12-3/TRBV12-4|.|TRBJ2-2
CASSLPGELFF
TGTGCCAGCAGCTTACCCGGGGAGCTGTTTTTT
>.|TRBV3-1|.|TRBJ1-5
CASSQDGTGNQPQHF
TGTGCCAGCAGCCAAGATGGGACTGGGAATCAGCCCCAGCATTTT
>few|TRBV7-2|TRBD2|TRBJ2-7
CASSPAGRSSYEQYF
TGTGCCAGCAGCCCAGCCGGGAGGAGCTCCTACGAGCAGTACTTC
>.|TRBV7-9|TRBD1|TRBJ1-2
CASSLGQGPAGYTF
TGTGCCAGCAGCTTGGGACAGGGGCCGGCTGGCTACACCTTC
>few|TRBV6-1|TRBD2|TRBJ2-7
CASTAGDYAPIREQYF
TGTGCCAGCACCGCGGGGGACTACGCCCCCATACGGGAGCAGTACTTC
>few|TRBV27|TRBD1|TRBJ2-7
CASSPGQGFVNEQYF
TGTGCCAGCAGTCCCGGACAGGGGTTCGTCAACGAGCAGTACTTC
>.|TRBV4-1|.|TRBJ2-7
CASSQDVGPYEQYF
TGCGCCAGCAGCCAAGATGTGGGACCCTACGAGCAGTACTTC
>.|TRBV18|.|TRBJ1-2
CASSPQAARTPQEGYTF
TGTGCCAGCTCACCACAGGCAGCGCGGACCCCCCAGGAAGGCTACACCTTC
>.|TRBV4-1|.|TRBJ1-2
CASSQVSTASSYGYTF
TGCGCCAGCAGCCAAGTCTCGACAGCTTCCTCCTATGGCTACACCTTC
>.|TRBV7-9|.|TRBJ1-4
CASSLSRSTRREEKLFF
TGTGCCAGCAGCTTAAGCCGATCGACCCGGAGGGAGGAAAAACTGTTTTTT
>few|TRBV7-2|.|TRBJ2-1
CASSLAGYEQFF
TGTGCCAGCAGCTTAGCTGGGTATGAGCAGTTCTTC
>.|TRBV7-2|TRBD2|TRBJ2-3
CASSLGGGGIRTDTQYF
TGTGCCAGCAGCTTAGGGGGCGGGGGGATACGCACAGATACGCAGTATTTT
>.|TRBV12-3/TRBV12-4|TRBD1|TRBJ1-2
CASNMDRFNYGYTF
TGTGCCAGCAACATGGACAGGTTCAACTATGGCTACACCTTC
>.|TRBV6-1|.|TRBJ1-6
CASSGGHSSSSYNSPLHF
TGTGCCAGCAGCGGGGGGCACTCCTCGAGCTCCTATAATTCACCCCTCCACTTT
>.|TRBV7-9|.|TRBJ1-1
CASSSYRTMNTEAFF
TGTGCCAGCAGCTCCTACAGGACCATGAACACTGAAGCTTTCTTT
>.|TRBV28|.|TRBJ1-1
CASSLWREGTEAFF
TGTGCCAGCAGTTTATGGCGCGAGGGCACTGAAGCTTTCTTT
>.|TRBV7-4|.|TRBJ1-4
CASSIRGSDEKLFF
TGTGCCAGCAGCATAAGAGGGTCCGATGAAAAACTGTTTTTT
>few|TRBV10-3|.|TRBJ2-1
CAIKGGTGGSYNEQFF
TGTGCCATCAAAGGTGGCACTGGGGGGTCCTACAATGAGCAGTTCTTC
>few|TRBV27|.|TRBJ1-3
CASRGMGRDSGNTIYF
TGTGCCAGCAGAGGGATGGGTAGGGACTCTGGAAACACCATATATTTT
>many|TRBV7-2|.|TRBJ1-5
CASSWDGVNQPQHF
TGTGCCAGCAGCTGGGACGGAGTCAATCAGCCCCAGCATTTT
>.|TRBV12-3/TRBV12-4|.|TRBJ2-2
CASSLAWPPRTGELFF
TGTGCCAGCAGTTTGGCATGGCCCCCCAGAACCGGGGAGCTGTTTTTT
>.|TRBV11-2|.|TRBJ2-7
CASSLTNPREYEQYF
TGTGCCAGCAGCTTAACGAATCCCCGGGAATACGAGCAGTACTTC